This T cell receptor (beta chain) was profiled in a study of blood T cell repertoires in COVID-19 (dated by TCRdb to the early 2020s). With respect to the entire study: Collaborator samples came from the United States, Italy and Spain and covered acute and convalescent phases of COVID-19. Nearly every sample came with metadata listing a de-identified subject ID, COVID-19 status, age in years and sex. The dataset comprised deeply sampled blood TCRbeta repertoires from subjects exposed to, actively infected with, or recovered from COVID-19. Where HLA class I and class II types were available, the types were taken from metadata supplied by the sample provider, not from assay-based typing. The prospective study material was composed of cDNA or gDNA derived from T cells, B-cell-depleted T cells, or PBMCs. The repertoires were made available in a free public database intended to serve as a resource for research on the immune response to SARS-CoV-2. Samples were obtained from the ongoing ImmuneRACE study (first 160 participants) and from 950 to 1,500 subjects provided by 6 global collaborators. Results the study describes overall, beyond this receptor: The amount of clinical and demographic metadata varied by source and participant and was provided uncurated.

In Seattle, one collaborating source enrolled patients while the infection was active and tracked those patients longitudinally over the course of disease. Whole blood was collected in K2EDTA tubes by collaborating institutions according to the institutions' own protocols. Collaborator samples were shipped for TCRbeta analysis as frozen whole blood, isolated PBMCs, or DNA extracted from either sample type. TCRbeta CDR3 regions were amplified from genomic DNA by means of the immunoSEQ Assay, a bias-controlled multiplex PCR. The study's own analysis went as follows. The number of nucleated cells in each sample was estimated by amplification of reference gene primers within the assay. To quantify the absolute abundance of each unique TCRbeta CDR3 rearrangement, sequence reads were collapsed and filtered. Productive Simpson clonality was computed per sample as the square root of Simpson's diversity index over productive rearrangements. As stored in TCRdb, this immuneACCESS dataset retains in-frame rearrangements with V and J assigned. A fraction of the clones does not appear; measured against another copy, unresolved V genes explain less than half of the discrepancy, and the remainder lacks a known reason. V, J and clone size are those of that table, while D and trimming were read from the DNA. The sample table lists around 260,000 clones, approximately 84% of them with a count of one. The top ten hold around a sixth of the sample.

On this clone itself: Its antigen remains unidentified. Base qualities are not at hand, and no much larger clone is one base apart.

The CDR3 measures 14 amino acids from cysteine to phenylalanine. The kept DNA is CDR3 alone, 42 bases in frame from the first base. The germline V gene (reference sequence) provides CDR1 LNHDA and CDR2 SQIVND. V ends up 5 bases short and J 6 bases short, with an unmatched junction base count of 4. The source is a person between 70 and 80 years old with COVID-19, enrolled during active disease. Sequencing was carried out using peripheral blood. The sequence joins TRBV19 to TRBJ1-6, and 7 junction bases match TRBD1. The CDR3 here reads CASSFRDSNSPLHF. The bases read TGTGCCAGTAGTTTCCGGGACAGTAATTCACCCCTCCACTTT.